Included here is one T cell receptor (beta chain) sequence, with context. Its antigen remains unknown. The source of the sample is a study of post-analysis software for immune sequencing data. Study-level background: Relapsing-remitting, secondary progressive and progressive-relapsing multiple sclerosis courses were included. Study-wide points: Patients carried a few TRBV segments more frequently than controls did, and TRBV5-6, TRBV5-1 and TRBV20-1 were among them. The F measure placed samples prepared in the same batch into strongly shared clusters.

Researchers reported that TCR beta cDNA libraries carried unique molecular identifiers. TCRdb redid the calling of the PCR reads with MiXCR, one entry per CDR3 protein. The table lists under 900,000 distinct CDR3 sequences, roughly 58% of them singletons. The CDR3 spans 12 residues. V was trimmed by 5 bases and J by 3 bases, leaving 8 bases between them. The receptor was derived from a girl aged 10 to 17 with multiple sclerosis. Sequencing was performed on blood. J is TRBJ2-7 and V is TRBV12-3 or TRBV12-4, with D hard to call. CDR3 sequence: CASSLHLYEQYF. CDR3 nucleotide sequence: TGTGCCAGCAGTCTCCACCTCTACGAGCAGTACTTC.